This T cell receptor beta chain derives from a study of shared clonotypes between healthy human individuals. Points from the study as a whole: With few donors, the genetic and exposure-history diversity represented was limited. Around 5% of naive CD4 clonotypes were shared across a few donors.

Original methodology: Junction-only sequences produced by ImmunoSEQ had no quality scores, so filtering differed. Sequencing used immunoSEQ multiplex PCR; TCRdb keeps in-frame clones, though not all of them. V and J calls and clone size are those listed in that table; D and trimming were worked out from the DNA. This table has about 2.3 million clones, around 92% appearing once. Concerning this clone: Its target is not known.

Source material: naive CD4+ T cells from PBMCs. Regarding subset: CD45RA+ positively selected. The clonotype was recovered from a man aged 18-30 years in good health. Some clones in this sample may be carry-over from other donors' samples.

This CDR3 reads CASAAPDKIYGYTF. The CDR3 bases are TGTGCCAGCGCCGCCCCCGACAAGATCTATGGCTACACCTTC. V gene TRBV28 combines with J gene TRBJ1-2; D is unresolved. CDR1 and CDR2 from the germline V gene are MDHEN and SYDVKM. Trimming took 8 bases from V and 4 from J, leaving 17 bases between them. This CDR3 has 14 amino acids.